These 10 T cell receptor beta chains share one sample of origin, sequenced in a study of T cell responses to AZD1222 COVID-19 vaccine. Repertoires were generated with immunoSEQ multiplex PCR, while TCRdb's copy carries only in-frame clones and drops some. The sample lists roughly 160,000 clones; about nine tenths were seen once. The sample was peripheral blood, taken on day 0 of AZD1222 vaccination. These receptors were obtained from an adult in good health.

The sample holds one count of this clone. The CDR3 coding sequence is TGTGCCAGCAGTTACGAGGGACTGCTCTCTGGAAACACCATATATTTT. It encodes CASSYEGLLSGNTIYF. The chain recombines TRBV6-2 or TRBV6-3 with TRBJ1-3, with a possible D match to TRBD1 (5 bases). V was cut by 2 bases and J by 0 bases, with 11 bases left in between. The germline CDR1 and CDR2 sequences are MNHEY and SVGEGT. This CDR3 contains 16 residues.

This clone came up once. The chain recombines TRBV12-5 with TRBJ1-1; a possible D gene is TRBD1 (5 bases). V lost 4 bases and J lost 3, with 12 bases in between. Per the germline V gene, CDR1 is LGHNT and CDR2 is FRNRAP. The CDR3 runs 14 residues. The CDR3 sequence: CASGWDSGDTEAFF. The CDR3 DNA reads TGTGCTAGTGGTTGGGACTCGGGGGACACTGAAGCTTTCTTT.

V usage is TRBV5-1 and J usage is TRBJ1-5, with unresolved D. Trimming took 2 bases from V and 7 from J, leaving 13 bases between them. The CDR3 runs to 14 residues. CDR1 and CDR2 from the germline V gene are SGHRS and YFSETQ. CDR3 DNA: TGCGCCAGCAGCTTTCAACCGGGGAACCAGCCCCAGCATTTT. Translation: CASSFQPGNQPQHF.

The CDR3 coding sequence is TGTGCCAGCAGCTTAGAGGGGACCGGGGGAAACACCATATATTTT. Amino acid sequence: CASSLEGTGGNTIYF. The rearrangement joins TRBV7-9 to TRBJ1-3; TRBD1 might be the D (5 bases). V dropped 1 base and J dropped 4 bases, with 11 bases sitting between them. The germline CDR1 and CDR2 sequences are SEHNR and FQNEAQ (reference sequence). CDR3 length equals 15 residues.

The rearrangement uses TRBV28 and TRBJ1-1, with a possible D match to TRBD1 (5 bases). Germline V lookup: CDR1 MDHEN, CDR2 SYDVKM. The ends were cut back, 6 bases at V and 1 base at J, with 9 bases in the middle. This CDR3 has 13 residues. CDR3 in DNA: TGTGCCAGCAGCACGGGACCGAACACTGAAGCTTTCTTT. This encodes CASSTGPNTEAFF.

This clone appeared once. Other DNA sequences from this sample encode an identical CDR3 as well. This sequence joins TRBV6-5 and TRBJ1-2, with no clear D. From germline, CDR1 is MNHEY and CDR2 SVGAGI. V dropped 2 bases and J dropped 2 bases, with 6 bases sitting between them. This CDR3 comprises 13 residues. As DNA, the CDR3 is TGTGCCAGCAGTTACGGGCAGAACTATGGCTACACCTTC. This translates into CASSYGQNYGYTF.

A few counts support this clone. J is TRBJ2-7 and V is TRBV6-5, with D possibly being TRBD1 (5 bases). Trimming cost V 1 base and J 0 bases, with 10 bases left between them. Germline V CDR1 and CDR2: MNHEY, SVGAGI. This CDR3 region has 15 residues. Here the CDR3 DNA reads TGTGCCAGCAGTTACTTCCAGGGAAGCTCCTACGAGCAGTACTTC. This encodes CASSYFQGSSYEQYF.

The rearrangement links TRBV28 to TRBJ1-5; 7 bases agree with TRBD1. Germline trimming cut 7 bases from V and 2 bases from J; bases unmatched to any gene: 8. This CDR3 is 15 amino acids long. Germline CDR1 and CDR2: MDHEN and SYDVKM. CDR3 coding DNA: TGTGCCAGCAAGAAGGGAGGGGGCGGCAATCAGCCCCAGCATTTT. This sequence encodes CASKKGGGGNQPQHF.

The chain carries TRBV2 and TRBJ2-5; the D gene is possibly TRBD2 (5 bases). Trimming took off 1 base at V and 5 bases at J, with 11 bases between the two ends. The V gene's germline CDR1 is SNHLY and CDR2 FYNNEI. This CDR3 is 14 amino acids long. This chain's CDR3 is CASSEGLRAETQYF. CDR3 bases: TGTGCCAGCAGTGAAGGATTGAGGGCGGAGACCCAGTACTTC.

The chain couples TRBV5-1 to TRBJ2-6, with no clear D. Germline lookup yields CDR1 SGHRS and CDR2 YFSETQ. With 1 base removed from V and 0 bases from J, the gap between germline ends came to 8 bases. The CDR3 is 16 residues long. The CDR3 nucleotides read TGCGCCAGCAGCTTGTTCACCAGCTCTGGGGCCAACGTCCTGACTTTC. It translates to CASSLFTSSGANVLTF.